This TCR beta chain was identified during a study of cytomegalovirus exposure and HLA in healthy donors. Study-wide context: The same platform used for the 500 to 850 first-cohort repertoires was also used for the approximately 120 validation repertoires, as a later analysis reported.

Overall study findings and caveats: Researchers counted 150 to 200 TCR beta chains as cytomegalovirus-associated.

Measured with immunoSEQ multiplex PCR; TCRdb has only the in-frame clones, and not every one. The sample has roughly 63,000 clones, more than 70% seen once. Concerning this clone itself: Its antigen is undetermined.

The sequence was collected from a woman between 18 and 30 years old in good health and CMV-seronegative. Material for sequencing was PBMCs.

The CDR3 region has the DNA TGTGCCAGCAGAGGGACAGGGACGCACCCTTGGACCTACGAGCAGTACTTC. This sequence encodes CASRGTGTHPWTYEQYF. The chain recombines TRBV6-4 with TRBJ2-7; 9 nucleotides agree with TRBD1. The germline CDR1 and CDR2 sequences are MRHNA and SNTAGT. Germline trimming cut 6 bases from V and 2 bases from J; bases unmatched to any gene: 14. The CDR3 is 17 residues long.